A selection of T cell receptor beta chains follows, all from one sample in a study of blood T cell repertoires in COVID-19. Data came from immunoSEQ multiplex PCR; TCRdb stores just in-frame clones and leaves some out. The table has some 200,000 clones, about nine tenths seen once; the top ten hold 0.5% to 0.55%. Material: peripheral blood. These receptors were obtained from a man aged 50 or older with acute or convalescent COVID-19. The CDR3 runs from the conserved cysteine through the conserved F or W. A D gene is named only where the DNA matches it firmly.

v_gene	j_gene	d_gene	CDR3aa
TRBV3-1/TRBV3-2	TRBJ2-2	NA	CASSRGVPGTGELFF
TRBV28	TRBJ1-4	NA	CASSSNRVPGELFF
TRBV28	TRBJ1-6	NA	CASSSGQDNSPLHF
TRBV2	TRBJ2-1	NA	CASKSGSYNEQFF
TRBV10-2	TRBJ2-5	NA	CASSQIGGETQYF
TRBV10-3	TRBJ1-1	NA	CAIRETENTEAFF
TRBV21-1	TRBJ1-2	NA	CASSLRTGIVCGYTF
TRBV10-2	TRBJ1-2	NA	CASSEGLNWSGYTF
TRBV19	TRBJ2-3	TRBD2	CASSSSGGEGTQYF
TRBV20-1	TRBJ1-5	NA	CSARGLGPQHF
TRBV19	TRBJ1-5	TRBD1	CASRGGQGYNQPQHF
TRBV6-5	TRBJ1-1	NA	CASSSQTDEAFF
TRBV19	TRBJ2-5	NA	CASRRTERETQYF
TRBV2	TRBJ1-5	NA	CASSEDGVNQPQHF
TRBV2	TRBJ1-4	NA	CASSEKFFEDEKLFF
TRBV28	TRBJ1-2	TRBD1	CASSLGRGRFYGYTF
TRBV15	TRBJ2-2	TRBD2	CATSRDTSGSNTGELFF